This TCR beta chain comes out of a study of low-dose radiotherapy and immunotherapy resistance in tumors. As for the study in general: Dosing of intravenous cyclophosphamide at 200 mg/m2 occurred every two weeks and took place one day prior to radiation and immunotherapy. Daily intake of oral aspirin 300 mg by patients lasted four cycles and began on cycle 1 day 1.

Germline V gene data show CDR1 as SGHDT and CDR2 as YYEEEE. Ends included, the CDR3 has 13 residues. In this sample, this clonotype turned up many times. No conserved phenylalanine or tryptophan ends this CDR3, so it is likely a read error. The DNA is left out, because the CDR3 cannot be placed on it with certainty; the CDR3 is given as TCRdb lists it. Both TCRalpha and TCRbeta chains were reverse transcribed with V-gene-specific primers. Amplification of TCRs used a constant-region primer and V-primer adapter for around 18 PCR cycles. Via MiXCR, TCRdb re-called the reads, giving one row per CDR3 protein. The sample contains 95,000 to 100,000 distinct CDR3 sequences, less than 25% of which appear only once. Described time point: after trial treatment. Documented treatment: LDRT plus nivolumab, ipilimumab, low-dose cyclophosphamide and aspirin (RACIN trial). Along with nivolumab and ipilimumab, donors received aspirin, low-dose cyclophosphamide and low-dose radiotherapy.

The J gene is TRBJ2-3, the V gene TRBV5-6; the DNA was not used to check the table's D call, TRBD2. This sequence originates from a male donor with prostate cancer. Material: PBMCs, obtained after low-dose radiotherapy plus immunotherapy. CDR3 amino acids: CASSLAGLAGAVL.